Reported below is one T cell receptor beta chain. The antigen it binds to is not known. Base quality data are lacking; no much larger clone is found one base away. This record comes from a study of T cells after somatic rescue of genetic block (dated by TCRdb to the early 2020s). In terms of the full investigation: The study assessed how robust, over the long term, a T-cell system was when the system had developed through somatic rescue of a genetic block in T-cell development.

The protocol used for the library was the immunoSEQ multiplex PCR assay. TCRdb provides this immuneACCESS table in a form limited to in-frame rearrangements. Some clones are lacking; in checked studies, under half of them reflect an unresolved V gene, and why the rest are absent is not known. For this sample the table gives some 70,000 clones, of which approximately 91% were detected only once. About 3% of the sample is taken by the ten largest. CDR1 and CDR2, per the germline V gene (reference sequence), are SEHNR and FQNEAQ. V lost 5 bases and J lost 0 bases; the stretch between them is 15 bases long. The CDR3 runs 16 residues from the cysteine to the phenylalanine. Of the read, only the CDR3 DNA is kept; its 48 bases are in frame from base 1.

The V and J genes are TRBV7-9 and TRBJ2-3, with no D gene named confidently. This clonotype was sampled from a man aged 25-40 years. Sequencing was carried out using peripheral blood mononuclear cells (PBMCs). The sequenced DNA is TGTGCCAGCAGCGGCGTTTACGCCCCTAGCACAGATACGCAGTATTTT. This codes for CASSGVYAPSTDTQYF.